This TCR beta chain is drawn from a study of regulatory T cells in long-lasting Graves disease. At the level of the study: Antithyroid drugs had been given to newly diagnosed Graves' patients for under 3 months.

At least ten counts were recorded for this clonotype. One end of the junction does not line up with germline, which may come from a read error. Building of the TCR beta libraries involved iRepertoire HTBI primers and Arm-PCR of CDR3 regions. TCRdb itself ran the multiplex PCR reads through MiXCR, one entry per CDR3 protein. Of 350,000 to 500,000 distinct CDR3 sequences in the sample, around 15% are singletons; the top ten hold approximately 12%. Time point described: newly diagnosed GD, antithyroid drugs for less than 3 months. PBMCs provided the RNA from which the TCR library was made. This CDR3 comprises 14 residues. Germline lookup yields CDR1 SGHRS and CDR2 YFSETQ. These data were likewise used in another study, on T cells in Graves' hyperthyroidism and ophthalmopathy. That source adds: Graves' hyperthyroidism was deemed stable given no ophthalmopathy progression within 18 months. The TCR CDR3 first-round RT-PCR relied on the HTBI primer set. Expanded thyroid clonotypes (above 0.001) were mostly also found in blood.

This clonotype was sampled from a woman aged 25-40 years with Graves disease. This specimen was peripheral blood mononuclear cells (PBMCs), taken at new diagnosis, from a patient treated with antithyroid drugs. This sequence joins TRBV5-1 and TRBJ1-1; unclear D gene. CDR3 sequence: CASSAHKVFTEAFF. The DNA of the CDR3 is TGTGCCAGCAGCGCACACAAGGTTTTCACTGAAGCTTTCTTT.